Below are 28 T cell receptor beta chains sequenced from a single sample in a study of T cells in Graves' hyperthyroidism and ophthalmopathy (dated 2019 in TCRdb). The library was built by means of multiplex PCR. Sequencing was performed on an Illumina HiSeq 2000. Amplification of TCR beta CDR3 regions was carried out from RNA transcripts. The first round of RT-PCR for the TCR CDR3 was performed with the HTBI primer set and the Qiagen OneStep RT-PCR kit. TCRdb reanalyzed the raw reads on its own, using fastp at Q25 for trimming and MiXCR for clone calling, and kept in-frame beta chains. CDR3 protein duplicates are merged, each entry listing the most common genes and DNA. The sample has over 350,000 distinct CDR3 sequences on record, roughly 13% of them singletons. Around 30% of the sample rests with the top ten. Sequenced: blood. The receptors derive from a man between 45 and 60 years old with Graves' ophthalmopathy.

The V call is TRBV12-3 or TRBV12-4, the J call TRBJ1-2; D is ambiguous. This CDR3 has 15 residues. V was cut by 5 bases and J by 8 bases, with 21 bases left in between. CDR3 residues: CASSGWTPSIYGYTF. The DNA of the CDR3 is TGTGCCAGCAGTGGTTGGACGCCCTCAATTTACGGCTACACCTTC.

The rearrangement joins TRBV7-6 to TRBJ1-5; no firm D call. Germline CDR1 reads SGHVS; CDR2 reads FNYEAQ. Trimming stripped 2 bases from V and 1 base from J, with 12 bases between. The CDR3 covers 16 residues. As DNA, the CDR3 is TGTGCCAGCAGCTTAATGGTCGGCGGAAGCAATCAGCCCCAGCATTTT. The encoded protein is CASSLMVGGSNQPQHF.

This clonotype was seen many times. The rearrangement joins TRBV20-1 to TRBJ2-1; 12 nucleotides align to TRBD2. Germline CDR1 and CDR2: DFQATT and SNEGSKA (reference sequence). After removal of 6 bases from V and 6 bases from J, the junction contained 9 bases not matched to a gene. The CDR3 is made up of 15 amino acids. DNA for the CDR3: TGCAGTGCGAGTAATCTAGCGGGAGGGCCCAATGAGCAGTTCTTC. Protein product: CSASNLAGGPNEQFF.

This chain links TRBV10-1 with TRBJ2-1; D may correspond to TRBD1 or TRBD2 (5 bases each). The CDR3 runs 13 residues. The germline CDR1 and CDR2 sequences are WNHNN and SYGVQD (reference sequence). The V end was cut by 4 bases, the J end by 7 bases, with 11 bases between. The CDR3 DNA follows: TGCGCCAGCAGTGGGGGGATTACGAATGAGCAGTTCTTC. Translating it yields CASSGGITNEQFF.

This clonotype was detected ten times or more. V and J are TRBV11-3 and TRBJ2-5, with D possibly being TRBD1 (6 bases). V dropped 2 bases and J dropped 7 bases, with 17 bases sitting between them. The CDR3 runs to 15 residues. In germline, CDR1 is SGHNT, CDR2 YENEEA. This chain's CDR3 is CASSLRTASSGTQYF. The CDR3, as DNA: TGTGCCAGCAGCTTACGGACAGCCTCAAGCGGGACCCAGTACTTC.

This clonotype was seen just once. This may arise from a read error, as a much more abundant clone is one base away. The genes are TRBV24-1 and TRBJ2-3; D not resolved. The V and J ends lost 1 base and 5 bases respectively, with 12 bases between them. The CDR3 runs 15 residues. The germline gives CDR1 KGHDR, CDR2 SFDVKD. CDR3 nucleotides: TGTGCCACCAGTGATTTTTCGACAACCAGAGATACGCAGTATTTT. Translation: CATSDFSTTRDTQYF.

The table lists this clonotype with many counts. CDR3 protein: CASSLVDRVGELFF. DNA of the CDR3: TGCGCCAGCAGCTTGGTCGACAGGGTCGGGGAGCTGTTTTTT. The gene calls are TRBV5-1 and TRBJ2-2; 7 bases map to TRBD1. Germline-derived CDR1 and CDR2 are SGHRS and YFSETQ. The CDR3 runs to 14 residues. V shed 0 bases, J shed 7 bases, and the junction held 3 bases outside the gene matches.

This rearrangement joins TRBV10-1 to TRBJ2-1; 11 nucleotides align to TRBD1. This CDR3 spans 17 amino acids. Germline V CDR1 and CDR2: WNHNN, SYGVQD (reference sequence). V lost 3 bases to trimming and J lost 4 bases; unmatched junction nucleotides: 8. CDR3 sequence (DNA): TGCGCCAGCAGTGACCCTCCCGGACAGGGGGCGTACAATGAGCAGTTCTTC. This gives the protein CASSDPPGQGAYNEQFF.

The gene calls are TRBV19 and TRBJ2-4; 7 bases agree with TRBD2. The CDR3 length is 15 residues. Germline V gives CDR1 LNHDA, CDR2 SQIVND (reference sequence). V gave up 6 bases and J gave up 1 base; unmatched junction bases: 6. CDR3 bases: TGTGCCAGTAGCAAGAGCGGGATTGCCAAAAACATTCAGTACTTC. Translated, it gives CASSKSGIAKNIQYF.

This clonotype has at least ten counts. The chain recombines TRBV10-3 with TRBJ2-7, with a possible D match to TRBD2 (6 bases). Germline lookup yields CDR1 ENHRY and CDR2 SYGVKD. This CDR3 comprises 16 residues. The V and J ends lost 3 bases and 5 bases respectively, with 20 bases between them. The DNA for the CDR3 is TGTGCCATCAGTGACGGGGGTGGGGTCCTCATCAACGAGCAGTACTTC. Translation: CAISDGGGVLINEQYF.

This chain links TRBV27 with TRBJ2-7, with no clear D. Germline CDR1 and CDR2: MNHEY and SMNVEV (reference sequence). V shed 0 bases and J shed 2 bases, with 5 bases lying between them. The CDR3 contains 13 residues. As DNA, the CDR3 is TGTGCCAGCAGTTTATCTCCCCCCTACGAGCAGTACTTC. Translation gives CASSLSPPYEQYF.

The chain recombines TRBV24-1 with TRBJ2-5; 10 bases match TRBD2. V trimming: 4 bases; J trimming: 4 bases; junction bases outside the gene matches: 5. This CDR3 spans 15 amino acids. CDR1 is KGHDR and CDR2 is SFDVKD in the germline V gene. The CDR3 spells CATSEFRTSGETQYF. The CDR3 region has the DNA TGTGCCACCAGTGAGTTTAGGACTAGCGGAGAGACCCAGTACTTC.

This clonotype was picked up many times. This rearrangement joins TRBV29-1 to TRBJ2-3; 9 nucleotides match TRBD2. The CDR3 spans 15 residues. The germline gives CDR1 SQVTM, CDR2 ANQGSEA. V lost 6 bases to trimming and J lost 4 bases; unmatched junction nucleotides: 11. The CDR3, as DNA: TGCAGCGTGGCTGAGATAGCGGGAGTCTCAGATACGCAGTATTTT. Protein product: CSVAEIAGVSDTQYF.

This clonotype was recorded many times. The chain uses TRBV6-1 and TRBJ1-4; D is unresolved. The germline V gene has CDR1 MNHNS and CDR2 SASEGT. V was shortened by 4 bases and J by 0 bases, with 18 bases between the two germline ends. This CDR3 comprises 18 residues. CDR3 DNA: TGTGCCAGCAGTGGAAACCCTTCCCTCAGCACAACTAATGAAAAACTGTTTTTT. Protein product: CASSGNPSLSTTNEKLFF.

The chain recombines TRBV18 with TRBJ2-1; no clear D gene. The CDR3 runs to 17 residues. Trimming shortened V by 0 bases and J by 2 bases, and 14 bases separated the two germline ends. The germline V gene encodes CDR1 KGHSH and CDR2 LQKENI. DNA of the CDR3: TGTGCCAGCTCACCACCGGGTCGAACTCTTACCTACAATGAGCAGTTCTTC. Translating it yields CASSPPGRTLTYNEQFF.

This rearrangement joins TRBV19 to TRBJ1-5; D gene uncertain. This CDR3 has 15 residues. Trimming cost V 8 bases and J 2 bases, with 16 bases left between them. Germline CDR1 LNHDA, CDR2 SQIVND (reference sequence). The CDR3, as DNA: TGTGCCAGTCAACTCAGCCGGGAGGGCAATCAGCCCCAGCATTTT. Residues: CASQLSREGNQPQHF. The whole variable domain, filled in from reference TRBV19 and TRBJ1-5, reads DGGITQSPKYLFRKEGQNVTLSCEQNLNHDAMYWYRQDPGQGLRLIYYSQIVNDFQKGDIAEGYSVSREKKESFPLTVTSAQKNPTAFYLCASQLSREGNQPQHFGDGTRLSIL.

This sequence joins TRBV9 and TRBJ2-1; maybe TRBD2 (6 bases). Trimming took off 0 bases at V and 5 bases at J, with 9 bases between the two ends. Germline values: CDR1 SGDLS, CDR2 YYNGEE. The CDR3 consists of 14 residues. The CDR3 nucleotides are TGTGCCAGCAGCGTAGTTAGCGGCCACAATGAGCAGTTCTTC. Translation gives CASSVVSGHNEQFF.

This clonotype occurred many times. This chain joins TRBV6-1 and TRBJ2-1; 10 bases line up with TRBD2. The ends lost 11 bases at V and 7 bases at J; junction bases unmatched: 8. The germline V gene encodes CDR1 MNHNS and CDR2 SASEGT. This CDR3 spans 13 amino acids. CDR3 in DNA: TGTGCCGGCAAGCGGGAGGGGGGGAATGAGCAGTTCTTC. Translation: CAGKREGGNEQFF.

The chain uses TRBV20-1 and TRBJ2-3, with 8 bases aligning to TRBD2. Germline V gene lookup returns CDR1 DFQATT and CDR2 SNEGSKA (reference sequence). Trimming at V came to 5 bases and at J to 0 bases, leaving 10 bases not matched to a gene. This CDR3 is built from 16 residues. CDR3 residues: CSACSLTSVSTDTQYF. For the CDR3, the DNA is TGCAGTGCTTGCTCGCTGACTAGCGTCAGCACAGATACGCAGTATTTT.

This clonotype was picked up many times. V usage is TRBV4-2 and J usage is TRBJ2-3; 11 bases align to TRBD2. The CDR3 covers 17 residues. CDR1 is LGHNA, CDR2 YNFKEQ, per germline. V dropped 2 bases and J dropped 6; count of bases not matched to a gene: 10. The DNA for the CDR3 is TGTGCCAGCAGCCAAACGTCCAGGTCTAGCGGGAGGGATACGCAGTATTTT. Translating gives CASSQTSRSSGRDTQYF.

At least ten counts were recorded for this clonotype. The V gene is TRBV30, the J gene TRBJ2-7, with D perhaps matching TRBD2 (5 bases). The V end lost 2 bases, the J end lost 5 bases, and 13 bases lay between the germline ends. CDR3 length: 13 residues. Looked up from germline, CDR1 is GTSNPN and CDR2 is SVGIG (reference sequence). The CDR3 nucleotides are TGTGCCTGGAGTCCGAGGACCGGGGACGAGCAGTACTTC. It codes for CAWSPRTGDEQYF.

This clonotype was detected many times. This chain uses TRBV12-3 or TRBV12-4 with TRBJ1-2; the D is unclear. The CDR3 loop spans 13 amino acids. V gave up 1 base and J gave up 8 bases, with 11 bases separating them. Written as DNA, the CDR3 is TGTGCCAGCAGTTTAGGGCAGAAGGAGGGCTACACCTTC. This gives the protein CASSLGQKEGYTF.

This clonotype has a count of ten or more. This chain connects TRBV19 to TRBJ1-1; D possibly corresponds to TRBD1 (6 bases). Between the trimmed V and J ends, which lost 9 bases and 4 bases, there was a span of 15 bases. The CDR3 sequence is 13 residues long. Germline V gene sequence: CDR1 LNHDA, CDR2 SQIVND (reference sequence). CDR3 region: CASLRGGGTEAFF. The CDR3 DNA reads as TGTGCCAGCCTCAGGGGCGGGGGCACTGAAGCTTTCTTT. The variable domain in full, with the rest retrieved from reference TRBV19 and TRBJ1-1, is DGGITQSPKYLFRKEGQNVTLSCEQNLNHDAMYWYRQDPGQGLRLIYYSQIVNDFQKGDIAEGYSVSREKKESFPLTVTSAQKNPTAFYLCASLRGGGTEAFFGQGTRLTVV.

The J gene is TRBJ2-7, the V gene TRBV20-1; 9 bases are shared with TRBD2. V shed 4 bases, J shed 4 bases, and the junction held 8 bases outside the gene matches. The CDR3 extends over 14 amino acids. CDR1 and CDR2 (germline): DFQATT, SNEGSKA (reference sequence). Here the CDR3 reads CSAIEGSGRYEQYF. The CDR3, as DNA: TGCAGTGCTATAGAGGGGAGCGGGAGGTACGAGCAGTACTTC.

This clonotype has at least ten counts. The gene calls are TRBV3-1 and TRBJ2-1; D might be TRBD2 (5 bases). CDR3 size: 13 residues. Germline-derived CDR1 and CDR2 are LGHDT and YNNKEL (reference sequence). Trimming shortened V by 4 bases and J by 5 bases, and 9 bases separated the two germline ends. CDR3 coding DNA: TGTGCCAGCAGCCGTGGACTCGACAATGAGCAGTTCTTC. Amino acids: CASSRGLDNEQFF.

The chain has TRBV29-1 and TRBJ1-4, with TRBD1 as a possible D gene (5 bases). CDR3 length: 14 residues. V dropped 4 bases and J dropped 5 bases, with 14 bases sitting between them. Germline CDR1 SQVTM, CDR2 ANQGSEA. As DNA, the CDR3 is TGCAGCGTTGTGGTGAGGGGCGGGAATGAAAAACTGTTTTTT. Translating it yields CSVVVRGGNEKLFF. The entire variable domain, with the rest obtained from reference TRBV29-1 and TRBJ1-4, is as follows: SAVISQKPSRDICQRGTSLTIQCQVDSQVTMMFWYRQQPGQSLTLIATANQGSEATYESGFVIDKFPISRPNLTFSTLTVSNMSPEDSSIYLCSVVVRGGNEKLFFGSGTQLSVL.

This clonotype was counted ten times or more. V and J are TRBV11-2 and TRBJ2-7, with TRBD2 as a possible D gene (6 bases). Deletions cut 6 bases from V and 1 base from J, with 13 bases between. This CDR3 contains 14 residues. Germline CDR1 reads SGHAT; CDR2 reads FQNNGV. CDR3 protein: CASSWDLRSYEQYF. The DNA for the CDR3 is TGTGCCAGCAGTTGGGACTTGCGTTCCTACGAGCAGTACTTC.

The rearrangement joins TRBV2 to TRBJ2-7; TRBD1 matches at 8 bases. V dropped 6 bases and J dropped 7; count of bases not matched to a gene: 14. Germline-derived CDR1 and CDR2 are SNHLY and FYNNEI. CDR3 length equals 15 residues. The CDR3 DNA reads TGTGCCAGCAGGAACTGGGGGCAGGGGGCGCGAGAGCAGTACTTC. It codes for CASRNWGQGAREQYF.